One and the same sample provided the 29 T cell receptor beta chains below, sequenced in a study of T cell changes during pregnancy in multiple sclerosis. Profiled with immunoSEQ multiplex PCR; TCRdb holds only in-frame clones, not every one. The repertoire holds around 80,000 clones, with around 94% as singletons. The sample in question was peripheral blood, obtained in the second trimester of pregnancy. The receptor source for this set is a female donor in good health, enrolled as a control in a pregnancy study.

The chain carries TRBV2 and TRBJ2-7, with 8 nucleotides matching TRBD2. Germline values: CDR1 SNHLY, CDR2 FYNNEI. The CDR3 spans 12 residues. Losses at the gene ends were 9 bases for V and 1 base for J; bases not matched to a gene: 2. This chain's CDR3 is CASQRESYEQYF. The CDR3, as DNA: TGTGCCAGTCAGCGGGAGTCCTACGAGCAGTACTTC.

V and J are TRBV2 and TRBJ2-1; 8 bases fit TRBD1. Germline V gene lookup returns CDR1 SNHLY and CDR2 FYNNEI. This CDR3 region has 15 residues. Trimming cost V 5 bases and J 5 bases; bases outside gene matches: 8. The CDR3 loop reads CASSYLETGDNEQFF. CDR3 sequence (DNA): TGTGCCAGCAGTTATTTAGAGACAGGGGACAATGAGCAGTTCTTC.

The chain uses TRBV7-6 and TRBJ2-7, with 8 bases identical to TRBD2. V dropped 1 base and J dropped 3; count of bases not matched to a gene: 5. Looked up from germline, CDR1 is SGHVS and CDR2 is FNYEAQ. The CDR3 has 15 residues. In nucleotides, the CDR3 is TGTGCCAGCAGCTTAGAGCTAGCGGGCAACTACGAGCAGTACTTC. It yields the protein CASSLELAGNYEQYF.

The chain uses TRBV21-1 and TRBJ2-3; the table gives TRBD2 as D, unverified against the DNA. TRBV21-1 represents a pseudogene. CDR3 length: 20 residues. CDR3 region: CASSKHQPRGRAECTDTQYF. The CDR3 DNA is TGTGCCAGCAGCAAACACCAACCACGCGGGAGGGCCGAATGCACAGATACGCAGTATTTT.

The chain carries TRBV19 and TRBJ2-2; D remains unclear. CDR1 and CDR2 from the germline V gene are LNHDA and SQIVND (reference sequence). There are 14 residues in the CDR3. V lost 3 bases and J 5 bases, leaving 10 bases between the germline ends. CDR3 residues: CASSIGPETGELFF. The CDR3, as DNA: TGTGCCAGTAGTATTGGGCCCGAGACCGGGGAGCTGTTTTTT. Drawing the rest from reference TRBV19 and TRBJ2-2, the complete variable domain is DGGITQSPKYLFRKEGQNVTLSCEQNLNHDAMYWYRQDPGQGLRLIYYSQIVNDFQKGDIAEGYSVSREKKESFPLTVTSAQKNPTAFYLCASSIGPETGELFFGEGSRLTVL.

The chain couples TRBV28 to TRBJ2-7, with TRBD1 matching 12 bases. The length of the CDR3 is 16 residues. The trim removed 3 bases at V and 7 bases at J, leaving 10 bases unmatched. Germline CDR1 and CDR2: MDHEN and SYDVKM. The CDR3 sequence: CASSFAGTGGLGEQYF. CDR3 in DNA: TGTGCCAGCAGTTTCGCCGGGACAGGGGGCTTGGGTGAGCAGTACTTC.

The rearrangement joins TRBV5-4 to TRBJ1-2, with D tentatively TRBD1 (5 bases). The germline V gene encodes CDR1 SGHNT and CDR2 YYREEE (reference sequence). The CDR3 is made up of 13 amino acids. The V and J ends lost 0 bases and 4 bases respectively, with 7 bases between them. CDR3 DNA sequence: TGTGCCAGCAGCTTGGAAGGGGTCTATGGCTACACCTTC. The encoded protein is CASSLEGVYGYTF.

This clone was recorded only once. The CDR3 DNA follows: TGCGCCAGCAGCTTGGATATAGCGGGAGGGCCAGAGACCCAGTACTTC. Amino acid sequence: CASSLDIAGGPETQYF. The V call is TRBV5-1, the J call TRBJ2-5; TRBD2 agrees at 11 bases. Germline CDR1 is SGHRS and CDR2 is YFSETQ. V gave up 0 bases and J gave up 4 bases; unmatched junction bases: 5. The CDR3 sequence is 16 residues long.

The chain uses TRBV4-1 and TRBJ2-1; possible D gene TRBD1, 5 bases. Trimming pared 0 bases from V and 5 bases from J, leaving 17 bases between. Germline values: CDR1 MGHRA, CDR2 YSYEKL. The CDR3 has 17 amino acids. The CDR3 DNA follows: TGCGCCAGCAGCCAAGATAAGGCCAGGGTCGAGAACAATGAGCAGTTCTTC. This translates into CASSQDKARVENNEQFF.

The chain links TRBV5-1 to TRBJ2-5; 10 nucleotides match TRBD2. The germline CDR1 and CDR2 sequences are SGHRS and YFSETQ. The CDR3 consists of 16 residues. Losses at the gene ends were 0 bases for V and 4 bases for J; bases not matched to a gene: 6. CDR3 loop: CASSLASGRVGETQYF. The CDR3 DNA follows: TGCGCCAGCAGCTTGGCTAGCGGGAGAGTAGGAGAGACCCAGTACTTC.

The chain employs TRBV6-5 and TRBJ2-7; 8 nucleotides align to TRBD1. V lost 2 bases to trimming and J lost 2 bases; unmatched junction nucleotides: 2. CDR3 length: 14 residues. CDR1 and CDR2 from the germline V gene are MNHEY and SVGAGI. CDR3 DNA sequence: TGTGCCAGCAGTTACGAGGGACAGGCCTACGAGCAGTACTTC. The encoded protein is CASSYEGQAYEQYF.

This clone has just one count. The rearrangement joins TRBV27 to TRBJ2-2, with D perhaps TRBD1 (5 bases). V lost 4 bases, J lost 5 bases, and 14 bases lay in between. In germline, CDR1 is MNHEY, CDR2 SMNVEV (reference sequence). The length of the CDR3 is 15 residues. The CDR3 sequence: CASSSTTVLTGELFF. The CDR3 DNA reads TGTGCCAGCAGTTCTACGACAGTGTTAACCGGGGAGCTGTTTTTT.

The chain couples TRBV28 to TRBJ1-1; D call uncertain. V lost 4 bases to trimming and J lost 1 base, with 13 bases between them. Germline V gene lookup returns CDR1 MDHEN and CDR2 SYDVKM. The CDR3 runs to 15 residues. CDR3 region: CASSSPGRGNTEAFF. The CDR3 DNA reads as TGTGCCAGCAGTTCCCCTGGGCGGGGGAACACTGAAGCTTTCTTT.

The rearrangement joins TRBV2 to TRBJ2-7; TRBD2 is a possible D gene (6 bases). The V gene lost 10 bases and the J gene lost 0 bases, with 13 bases spanning the gap. CDR1 and CDR2 (germline): SNHLY, FYNNEI. The CDR3 has 13 amino acids. This CDR3 is CAISAGSSYEQYF. CDR3 bases: TGTGCCATCTCAGCGGGTTCCTCCTACGAGCAGTACTTC.

The chain joins TRBV11-2 to TRBJ2-7, with TRBD2 matching over 7 bases. V was clipped by 1 base and J by 1 base; unmatched bases: 4. Germline loops: CDR1 SGHAT, CDR2 FQNNGV. CDR3 size: 15 residues. CDR3 coding DNA: TGTGCCAGCAGCTTAGGCGCGGGAGAGTCCTACGAGCAGTACTTC. Translated: CASSLGAGESYEQYF.

The rearrangement links TRBV5-6 to TRBJ1-5; TRBD1 aligns across 8 bases. With V trimmed by 4 bases and J by 1 base, 4 bases remained unmatched. From germline, CDR1 is SGHDT and CDR2 YYEEEE. The CDR3 has 15 residues. The CDR3 DNA follows: TGTGCCAGCAGCGGACAGGGCCGAAGCAATCAGCCCCAGCATTTT. It is translated as CASSGQGRSNQPQHF. Filled out from reference TRBV5-6 and TRBJ1-5, the complete variable domain reads DAGVTQSPTHLIKTRGQQVTLRCSPKSGHDTVSWYQQALGQGPQFIFQYYEEEERQRGNFPDRFSGHQFPNYSSELNVNALLLGDSALYLCASSGQGRSNQPQHFGDGTRLSIL.

CDR3 sequence (DNA): TGTGCCAGCAGACCGGAACTGACAGGGAACTATGGCTACACCTTC. Translated, it gives CASRPELTGNYGYTF. The chain links TRBV28 to TRBJ1-2; TRBD1 agrees at 7 bases. This CDR3 has 15 residues. Germline values: CDR1 MDHEN, CDR2 SYDVKM. V lost 6 bases to trimming and J lost 2 bases; unmatched junction nucleotides: 9.

V usage is TRBV7-9 and J usage is TRBJ1-1; 9 positions match TRBD1. J was trimmed by 0 bases and V by 5 bases; bases with no gene match: 10. Germline CDR1 reads SEHNR; CDR2 reads FQNEAQ (reference sequence). This CDR3 region has 17 residues. The CDR3 protein is CASSTYRGRELNTEAFF. CDR3 sequence (DNA): TGTGCCAGCAGCACATACAGGGGGCGCGAATTGAACACTGAAGCTTTCTTT. Drawing the rest from reference TRBV7-9 and TRBJ1-1, the complete variable domain is DTGVSQNPRHKITKRGQNVTFRCDPISEHNRLYWYRQTLGQGPEFLTYFQNEAQLEKSRLLSDRFSAERPKGSFSTLEIQRTEQGDSAMYLCASSTYRGRELNTEAFFGQGTRLTVV.

The chain uses TRBV7-9 and TRBJ2-5; possibly TRBD1 for D (5 bases). The V end was cut by 1 base, the J end by 3 bases, with 12 bases between. CDR3 length: 15 amino acids. Germline V CDR1 and CDR2: SEHNR, FQNEAQ (reference sequence). The CDR3: CASSLVSQGEETQYF. The DNA for the CDR3 is TGTGCCAGCAGCTTAGTGAGTCAGGGTGAAGAGACCCAGTACTTC.

The rearrangement links TRBV2 to TRBJ2-3; 11 nucleotides line up with TRBD2. This CDR3 is 18 amino acids long. V shed 6 bases, J shed 0 bases, and the junction held 11 bases outside the gene matches. Germline V CDR1 and CDR2: SNHLY, FYNNEI. CDR3 nucleotides: TGTGCCAGCAGGTCACCCGGGACTAGCGGTTCTAGCACAGATACGCAGTATTTT. Translated: CASRSPGTSGSSTDTQYF.

The chain joins TRBV5-1 to TRBJ2-2; 10 bases agree with TRBD2. V was clipped by 1 base and J by 3 bases; unmatched bases: 3. Per germline, CDR1 SGHRS and CDR2 YFSETQ. The CDR3 runs to 16 residues. Written as DNA, the CDR3 is TGCGCCAGCAGCTTGCTGCTAGCGGGGGACACCGGGGAGCTGTTTTTT. It specifies CASSLLLAGDTGELFF.

This sequence joins TRBV28 and TRBJ2-7, with 13 bases lining up with TRBD2. The V and J ends lost 5 bases and 4 bases, in that order; junction bases with no gene match: 8. Germline V gene data show CDR1 as MDHEN and CDR2 as SYDVKM. This CDR3 comprises 16 residues. The CDR3, as DNA: TGTGCCAGCAGTCTTCTCGGACTAGCGGGAGTATACGAGCAGTACTTC. Its translation: CASSLLGLAGVYEQYF.

This sequence joins TRBV6-5 and TRBJ1-4; 11 bases are shared with TRBD1. The CDR3 totals 15 residues. J lost 7 bases, V lost 6 bases, and 7 bases had no gene match. Germline loops: CDR1 MNHEY, CDR2 SVGAGI. The CDR3 is CASRGTGTGGEKLFF. CDR3 DNA: TGTGCCAGCAGAGGGACCGGGACAGGGGGTGAAAAACTGTTTTTT.

The chain is built from TRBV6-1 and TRBJ1-1; D is unclear. Trimming took 6 bases from V and 2 from J, leaving 13 bases between them. Germline CDR1 is MNHNS and CDR2 is SASEGT. This CDR3 contains 14 residues. The CDR3: CASRLDFGNTEAFF. CDR3 DNA sequence: TGTGCCAGCAGATTGGACTTCGGCAACACTGAAGCTTTCTTT.

Only one count was recorded for this clone. The rearrangement links TRBV18 to TRBJ1-5, with D unclear. Germline values: CDR1 KGHSH, CDR2 LQKENI. Deletions cut 3 bases from V and 16 bases from J, with 19 bases between. This CDR3 is 13 amino acids long. CDR3 bases: TGTGCCAGCTCACCTTCGCGGGAGGATCTACCCCATTTT. This translates into CASSPSREDLPHF.

The chain combines TRBV9 with TRBJ2-7, with 10 bases lining up with TRBD2. CDR1 is SGDLS, CDR2 YYNGEE, per germline. The V and J ends lost 5 bases and 5 bases, in that order; junction bases with no gene match: 4. The CDR3 covers 13 residues. The CDR3 sequence: CASRPSGSDEQYF. The CDR3 DNA follows: TGTGCCAGCAGACCTAGCGGGAGTGACGAGCAGTACTTC.

This chain connects TRBV23-1 to TRBJ2-4; 9 nucleotides line up with TRBD1. TRBV23-1 is designated an ORF whose function remains uncertain. This CDR3 contains 21 residues. The junction had 20 bases not matched to a gene; V was cut back by 3 bases and J by 2 bases. The CDR3, as DNA: TGCGCCAGCAGTCATGGGTTCTTCGGGGGGACAGGGATTTTTCCCAAAAACATTCAGTACTTC. It yields the protein CASSHGFFGGTGIFPKNIQYF.

The chain combines TRBV9 with TRBJ2-3; a possible D gene is TRBD1 (6 bases). V gave up 4 bases and J gave up 6 bases, with 21 bases separating them. CDR1 is SGDLS, CDR2 YYNGEE, per germline. This CDR3 contains 16 residues. The CDR3 region has the DNA TGTGCCAGCAGCCTTTCCCCGCGCTTCCAGGGGGATACGCAGTATTTT. This sequence encodes CASSLSPRFQGDTQYF. Together with reference TRBV9 and TRBJ2-3, the CDR3 gives the full variable domain: DSGVTQTPKHLITATGQRVTLRCSPRSGDLSVYWYQQSLDQGLQFLIQYYNGEERAKGNILERFSAQQFPDLHSELNLSSLELGDSALYFCASSLSPRFQGDTQYFGPGTRLTVL.

V is TRBV4-1 and J is TRBJ1-1, with a tentative D call TRBD1 (5 bases). The germline V and J ends were trimmed by 0 bases and 4 bases, with 24 bases remaining between them. Germline CDR1 reads MGHRA; CDR2 reads YSYEKL. CDR3 length: 19 residues. The DNA for the CDR3 is TGCGCCAGCAGCCAAGATCCTCTGCGGGGGAGGAGGTTGGGCACTGAAGCTTTCTTT. Protein product: CASSQDPLRGRRLGTEAFF.